This T cell receptor (beta chain) derives from a study of control samples from healthy donors and cancer patients. Using immunoSEQ multiplex PCR, the repertoire was profiled, and TCRdb retains in-frame clones only, with some absent. The sample holds around 72,000 clones, around four fifths seen once. The CDR3 runs 14 residues. V shed 0 bases and J shed 3 bases, with 9 bases lying between them. Germline values: CDR1 LGHNA, CDR2 YSLEER. The sequenced material came from blood. This receptor was taken from a man aged 50 or older in good health. The gene calls are TRBV4-3 and TRBJ2-7, with D unclear. This CDR3 is CASSQDERSYEQYF. The CDR3 coding sequence is TGCGCCAGCAGCCAAGATGAGCGTAGCTACGAGCAGTACTTC.